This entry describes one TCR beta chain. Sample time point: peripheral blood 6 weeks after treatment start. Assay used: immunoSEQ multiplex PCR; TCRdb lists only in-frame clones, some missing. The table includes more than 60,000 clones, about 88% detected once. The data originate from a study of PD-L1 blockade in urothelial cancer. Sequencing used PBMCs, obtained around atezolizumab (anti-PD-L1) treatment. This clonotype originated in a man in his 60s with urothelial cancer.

Written as DNA, the CDR3 is TGCAGCGTTGAACTTTGGCTAGCGGGAGTTTCGTCCGGGGAGCTGTTTTTT. This encodes CSVELWLAGVSSGELFF. The chain employs TRBV29-1 and TRBJ2-2; 10 positions match TRBD2. The CDR3 is 17 residues long. CDR1 is SQVTM, CDR2 ANQGSEA, per germline. Losses at the gene ends were 2 bases for V and 6 bases for J; bases not matched to a gene: 12.